This is a list of T cell receptor beta chains from one sample in a study of shared clonotypes between healthy human individuals. The data were produced by immunoSEQ multiplex PCR, yet TCRdb's version contains in-frame clones alone and is incomplete. In the table there are under 750,000 clones, roughly two thirds of which are singletons. The sequencing sample was made of memory CD4+ T cells sorted from blood. The source is a woman aged 25 to 39 in good health. Both conserved end residues are trimmed from each CDR3.

J | V | CDR3
TRBJ2-2 | TRBV6-1 | ASSEQGLAIGELF
TRBJ2-7 | TRBV6-1 | ASRSGTGAYEQY
TRBJ2-2 | TRBV12-5 | ASGMPGEDTGELF
TRBJ1-2 | TRBV29-1 | SVEEWVSNGYT
TRBJ2-1 | TRBV9 | ASSVGVRDAISNEQF
TRBJ1-5 | TRBV6-1 | ASSGQVDQPQH
TRBJ1-2 | TRBV7-3 | ASSLSHGPLRGYT
TRBJ2-7 | TRBV6-1 | ASRIRGGDEQY
TRBJ2-3 | TRBV11-2 | ASSLARTGSKY
TRBJ1-1 | TRBV5-1 | ASSSVSTGGTEAF
TRBJ1-1 | TRBV6-1 | ASSAWGEAF
TRBJ2-7 | TRBV6-1 | ASLAKDRGYEQY
TRBJ2-1 | TRBV27 | ASSLIGLRNNEQF
TRBJ1-2 | TRBV28 | ASSSGTLANYGYT
TRBJ1-2 | TRBV19 | ASSISGRYGYT
TRBJ1-1 | TRBV11-2 | ASWTGTGGGDTEAF
TRBJ2-1 | TRBV11-2 | ASSPGTGGMYEQF
TRBJ2-7 | TRBV28 | ASSSGGGGAVTSYEQY
TRBJ2-5 | TRBV7-8 | ASSLAFKETQY
TRBJ1-2 | TRBV20-1 | SARWGSGYT
TRBJ2-1 | TRBV6-1 | ASSDQAGGAYNEQF
TRBJ2-1 | TRBV10-1 | ASSERTSGHNEQF
TRBJ2-1 | TRBV9 | ASSVGPSTEQF
TRBJ1-1 | TRBV19 | ASSIAITNTEAF
TRBJ2-7 | TRBV27 | ASSRTESSYEQY
TRBJ2-4 | TRBV19 | ASRRTGENIQY
TRBJ2-1 | TRBV29-1 | SVGGNEQF
TRBJ2-7 | TRBV4-1 | ASSHLGTSY
TRBJ1-4 | TRBV2 | ASRFFTRSNNEKLF
TRBJ1-5 | TRBV25-1 | ASRAREGNQPQH
TRBJ2-2 | TRBV5-3 | ARSPRLQGTGELF
TRBJ2-7 | TRBV28 | ASRPEARYEQY
TRBJ2-7 | TRBV6-5 | ASSPDSGYHEQY
TRBJ2-7 | TRBV9 | ASSANKLAGPSYEQY
TRBJ2-2 | TRBV9 | ASSPTANTGELF
TRBJ1-1 | TRBV29-1 | SVEDWKNTEAF
TRBJ1-1 | TRBV4-1 | ASSQAPTGASGAF
TRBJ1-1 | TRBV9 | ASSVGGPNTEAF
TRBJ2-4 | TRBV5-6 | ASFALGAKNIQY
TRBJ1-2 | TRBV2 | ASSEAGTPTYGYT
TRBJ2-7 | TRBV19 | ASSRGGTSGTYEQY
TRBJ2-7 | TRBV11-3 | ARAGAAYEQY
TRBJ2-1 | TRBV27 | ASLSGGFNTEQF
TRBJ2-3 | TRBV6-1 | ASSVREGSDTQY
TRBJ2-1 | TRBV28 | ASSFKRADYNEQF
TRBJ2-3 | TRBV7-9 | ASRSLGSSATDTQY
TRBJ1-5 | TRBV28 | ASSLWNAGSNQPQH
TRBJ1-4 | TRBV11-2 | ASSQYFPTADQKLF
TRBJ2-1 | TRBV11-2 | ASSPTGTSGRERF
TRBJ2-3 | TRBV27 | ASSSMGFYTDTQY
TRBJ1-2 | TRBV7-9 | ASSLDTGEWDGYT
TRBJ1-1 | TRBV10-3 | AISESGFEAF